This T cell receptor beta chain was observed in a study of blood T cell repertoires in COVID-19. Study at large: The United States, Italy and Spain supplied acute and convalescent COVID-19 samples.

Participants' own reports of clinical history determined their cohort assignment. Resolution of symptoms, clearance, or two negative PCRs was present in recovered Cohort 3 donors. How the authors handled the data: Estimation of nucleated cell counts relied on the amplification of reference gene primers. Some clones are missing from TCRdb's copy, which holds only in-frame ones; the method was immunoSEQ multiplex PCR. V, J and clone size were drawn from that table, and D and trimming were deduced from the DNA. The sample contains about 320,000 clones, about nine tenths of which appear only once. This CDR3 is built from 13 residues. Germline loops: CDR1 MDHEN, CDR2 SYDVKM. V lost 3 bases to trimming and J lost 5 bases, with 8 bases between them.

The sequencing sample was made of PBMCs or T cells enriched from blood (not recorded which). This sequence was found in a woman between 18 and 29 years old who had recovered from COVID-19. The chain joins TRBV28 to TRBJ1-5; D gene unclear. As DNA, the CDR3 is TGTGCCAGCAGTTTGGACTTTGATCAGCCCCAGCATTTT. It is translated as CASSLDFDQPQHF.